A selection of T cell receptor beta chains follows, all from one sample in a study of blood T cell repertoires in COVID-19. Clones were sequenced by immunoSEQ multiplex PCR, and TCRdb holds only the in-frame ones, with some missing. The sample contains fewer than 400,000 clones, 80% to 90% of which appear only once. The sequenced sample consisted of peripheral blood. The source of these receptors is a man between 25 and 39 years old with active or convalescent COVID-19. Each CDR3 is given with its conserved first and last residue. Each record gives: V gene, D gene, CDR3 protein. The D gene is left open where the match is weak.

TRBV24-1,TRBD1,CATSDSGTDYEQYF
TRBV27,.,CASSLHPSGDTQYF
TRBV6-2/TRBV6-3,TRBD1,CASSRQGVNYGYTF
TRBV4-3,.,CASSVHRAQDYTF
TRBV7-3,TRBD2,CASSFFGAGGGDEQYF
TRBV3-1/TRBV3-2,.,CASSQALQGNTIYF
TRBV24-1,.,CATSDGGDSRPYTQYF
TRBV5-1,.,CASSGENQPQHF
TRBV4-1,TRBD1,CASSQPHRGTGVGRNTIYF
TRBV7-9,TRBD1,CASSPRTGIPYEQYF
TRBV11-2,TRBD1,CASSLDRAAYEQYF
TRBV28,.,CASSGAWGRGVTGELFF
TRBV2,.,CASSEATPGQPQHF
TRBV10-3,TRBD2,CATGTGGGETQYF
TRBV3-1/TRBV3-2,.,CASSQGAFEPGNTIYF
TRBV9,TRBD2,CASSVLAGGTNEQFF
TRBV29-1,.,CSVEVPRGSYNEQFF
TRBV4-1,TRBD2,CASSHLAGGSTDTQYF
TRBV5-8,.,CASSTGLYSGNTIYF
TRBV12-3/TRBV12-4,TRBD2,CARPSGGTYEQYF
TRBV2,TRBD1,CASSEHQGARGDTEAFF
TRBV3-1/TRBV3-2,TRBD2,CASSRGGAGANVLTF
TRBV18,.,CASSPVSGGTEAFF
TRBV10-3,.,CAISENGNPNSPLHF
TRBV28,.,CASSFSSGNTIYF
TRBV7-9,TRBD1,CASSLLGGIDYGYTF
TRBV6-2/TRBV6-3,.,CASSYSGGHRAEAFF
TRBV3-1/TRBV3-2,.,CASSQEHLYTF
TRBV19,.,CASATMSGNTIYF
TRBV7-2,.,CASSTGVQTYGNEQFF
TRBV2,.,CASSEEEIPYEQYF
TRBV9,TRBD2,CASSVKSAGWYNEQFF
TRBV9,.,CASSVVGTGDTQYF
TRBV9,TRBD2,CASSAQSGGNSREQFF
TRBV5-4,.,CASSLERLAWNEQFF
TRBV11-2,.,CASSLVWYEVAKNIQYF
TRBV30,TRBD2,CAWGGVAGNSYNEQFF
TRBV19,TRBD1,CASSRQGDYGYTF
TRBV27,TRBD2,CASKNSGSSYNEQFF
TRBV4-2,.,CASSQRTITTGELFF
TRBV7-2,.,CASSYWGLNTEAFF
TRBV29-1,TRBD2,CSVAILGLATGEQYF
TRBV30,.,CAWRPGNPKETQYF
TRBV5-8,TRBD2,CASSSGTSGNWYQETQYF
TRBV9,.,CASSVGQNSYEQYF
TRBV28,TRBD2,CASSLWREGSYEQYF
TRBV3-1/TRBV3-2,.,CASSLWQGWEAFF
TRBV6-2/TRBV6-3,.,CASSYSRSFGELFF
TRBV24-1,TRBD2,CATSGPGTSGDYTDTQYF
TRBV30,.,CAWSVGLSNQPQHF
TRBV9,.,CASSVSGGANYGYTF
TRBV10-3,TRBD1,CAISDLGTGRRGRGEQYF